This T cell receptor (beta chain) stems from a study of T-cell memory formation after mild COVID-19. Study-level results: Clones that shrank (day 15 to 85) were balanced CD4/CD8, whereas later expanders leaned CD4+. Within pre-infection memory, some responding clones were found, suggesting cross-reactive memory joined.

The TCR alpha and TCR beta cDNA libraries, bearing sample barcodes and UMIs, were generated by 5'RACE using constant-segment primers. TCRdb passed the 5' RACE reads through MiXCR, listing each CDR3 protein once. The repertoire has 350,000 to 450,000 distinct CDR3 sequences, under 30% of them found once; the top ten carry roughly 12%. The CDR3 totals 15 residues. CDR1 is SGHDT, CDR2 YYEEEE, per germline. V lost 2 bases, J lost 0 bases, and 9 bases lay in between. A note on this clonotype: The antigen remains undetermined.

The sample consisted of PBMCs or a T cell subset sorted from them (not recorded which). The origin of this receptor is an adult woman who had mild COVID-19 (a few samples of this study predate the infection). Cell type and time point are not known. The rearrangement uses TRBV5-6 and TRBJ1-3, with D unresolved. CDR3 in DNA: TGTGCCAGCAGCTTCATGGGTACCTCTGGAAACACCATATATTTT. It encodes CASSFMGTSGNTIYF.